This TCR beta chain originates from a study of T cells after yellow fever vaccination (dated by TCRdb to 2018 to 2020). For context, the study as a whole: The SMART-Seq v4 Ultra Low Input RNA kit was used to prepare libraries from fractions with low cell numbers. To track T-cell clones before and after primary and booster YFV17D yellow fever vaccination, bulk TCR alpha and beta repertoires were sequenced longitudinally. The cohort comprised two healthy male donors, one aged 18 to 29 and one aged 30 to 40 years. Bulk PBMC replicates and cell subsets were isolated from blood drawn at multiple timepoints before and after both primary and secondary immunization.

Synthesis of TCR cDNA relied on 5'RACE template switching, a step that introduced a universal primer site along with unique molecular identifiers. Priming for cDNA synthesis came from both the TCR alpha and TCR beta constant segments. Libraries were amplified in two PCR steps, with sample barcodes and sequencing adapters added in the second step. Sequencing of libraries was done on Illumina HiSeq 2500 (2x100 bp) or NovaSeq (2x150 bp). As for how the authors treated the data: MIGEC handled demultiplexing of reads and collapsing into UMI consensus sequences, while MiXCR performed V(D)J alignment. Clonotypes responding to the vaccine were identified with edgeR on replicate PBMC samples, with the criteria of FDR below 0.01 and a log2 fold change above 5 up to day 15. Bulk clonotypes were assigned CD4 or CD8 identity according to which sequenced CD4 or CD8 repertoire held them at higher abundance. The raw public reads went through TCRdb reprocessing: fastp at Q25, MiXCR clone calling, in-frame beta chains kept. Every distinct CDR3 protein forms one entry, paired with its most common genes and DNA. The V and J calls were not made by the authors but by TCRdb's processing. Recorded for this sample are a few hundred thousand distinct CDR3 sequences; roughly a sixth of them occurred a single time. The ten largest make up 15% to 20% of the sample.

What the study reported, not specific to this receptor: A small fraction of clonotypes appeared in both the CD4 and CD8 compartments, likely as a result of convergent recombination. After the booster, most clones that had expanded after primary vaccination were detected again (nearly 98% of CD4 and around 88% of CD8), suggesting broad maintenance of memory. Because the study included only a couple of donors, the extent to which the findings can be generalized is limited. FACS-sorted repertoires could contain abundant contaminating clonotypes from the bulk population, so computational filtering was required. The secondary T-cell response was weaker than the primary response but faster, peaking on day 5 instead of day 15.

In its sample, this clonotype was seen a few times. Its antigen remains undetermined. No much larger clone is present one base from it, and per-base qualities are unavailable. Trimming takes 6 bases from V and 7 bases from J, and the germline ends sit 16 bases apart. As encoded in the germline V gene, CDR1 is SGHVS while CDR2 is FQNEAQ. The CDR3, from cysteine to phenylalanine, totals 14 residues. Solely the CDR3 DNA is kept, with 42 bases framed from the first base. Taken with the paper, the label for treatment or condition translates to: live attenuated yellow fever vaccine strain. At each blood-draw timepoint, two biological replicates of bulk PBMCs were obtained. PBMCs were isolated from peripheral blood using a standard Ficoll-Paque protocol. TriZol was used to extract RNA from bulk PBMCs, from CD4 and CD8 fractions, and from dextramer-positive and dextramer-negative fractions.

This TCR was sampled from a man between 18 and 35 years old who received the YFV17D yellow fever vaccine. This material consisted of PBMCs, taken 4 to 5 days after the first yellow fever vaccination. Here the chain combines TRBV7-8 and TRBJ2-1; perhaps TRBD2 is the D gene, with 6 bases matching. The CDR3 loop reads CASRRGGDWNEQFF. The nucleotide sequence is TGTGCCAGCAGGAGAGGAGGGGATTGGAATGAGCAGTTCTTC. Supplemented by the reference TRBV7-8 and TRBJ2-1 proteins around the CDR3, the complete variable domain is GAGVSQSPRYKVAKRGQDVALRCDPISGHVSLFWYQQALGQGPEFLTYFQNEAQLDKSGLPSDRFFAERPEGSVSTLKIQRTQQEDSAVYLCASRRGGDWNEQFFGPGTRLTVL.